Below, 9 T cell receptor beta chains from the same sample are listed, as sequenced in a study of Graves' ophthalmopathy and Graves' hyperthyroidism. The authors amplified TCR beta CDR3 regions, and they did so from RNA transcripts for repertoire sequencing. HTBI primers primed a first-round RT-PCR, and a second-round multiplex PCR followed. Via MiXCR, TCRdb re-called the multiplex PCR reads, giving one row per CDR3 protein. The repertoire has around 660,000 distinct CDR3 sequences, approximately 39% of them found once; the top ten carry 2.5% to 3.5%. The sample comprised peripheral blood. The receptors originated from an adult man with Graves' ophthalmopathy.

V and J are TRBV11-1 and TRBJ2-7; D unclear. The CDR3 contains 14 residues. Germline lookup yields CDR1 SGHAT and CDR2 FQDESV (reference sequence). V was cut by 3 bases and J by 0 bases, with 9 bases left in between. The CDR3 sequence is CASSFASSSYEQYF. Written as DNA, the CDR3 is TGTGCCAGCAGCTTCGCAAGCTCCTCCTACGAGCAGTACTTC.

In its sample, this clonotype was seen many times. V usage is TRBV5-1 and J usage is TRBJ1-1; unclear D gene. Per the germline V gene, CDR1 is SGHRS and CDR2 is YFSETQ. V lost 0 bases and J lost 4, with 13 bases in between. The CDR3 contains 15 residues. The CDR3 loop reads CASSLGVRVGTEAFF. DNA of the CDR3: TGCGCCAGCAGCTTGGGGGTGAGGGTCGGCACTGAAGCTTTCTTT.

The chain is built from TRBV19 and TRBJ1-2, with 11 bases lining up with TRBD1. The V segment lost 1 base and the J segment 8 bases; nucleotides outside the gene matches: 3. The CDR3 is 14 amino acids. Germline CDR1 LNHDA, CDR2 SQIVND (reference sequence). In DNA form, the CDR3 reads TGTGCCAGTAGTATAGCGGGACAGGGGGACGGCTACACCTTC. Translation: CASSIAGQGDGYTF.

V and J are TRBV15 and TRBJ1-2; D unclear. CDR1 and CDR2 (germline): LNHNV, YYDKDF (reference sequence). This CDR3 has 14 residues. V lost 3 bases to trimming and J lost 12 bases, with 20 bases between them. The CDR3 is CATSSLEARSQHTF. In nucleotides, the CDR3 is TGTGCCACCAGCAGCTTGGAGGCTCGTTCCCAGCACACCTTC.

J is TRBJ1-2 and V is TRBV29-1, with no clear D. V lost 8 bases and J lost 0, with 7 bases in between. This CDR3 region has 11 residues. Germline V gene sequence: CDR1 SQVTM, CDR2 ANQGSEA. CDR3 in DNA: TGCAGCTTGGAAGCTAACTATGGCTACACCTTC. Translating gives CSLEANYGYTF.

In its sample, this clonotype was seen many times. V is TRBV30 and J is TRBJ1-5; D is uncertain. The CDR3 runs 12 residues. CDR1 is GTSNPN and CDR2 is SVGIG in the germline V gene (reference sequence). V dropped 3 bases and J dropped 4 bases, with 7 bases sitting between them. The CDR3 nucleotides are TGTGCCTGGAGCGAGTCGAATCAGCCCCAGCATTTT. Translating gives CAWSESNQPQHF.

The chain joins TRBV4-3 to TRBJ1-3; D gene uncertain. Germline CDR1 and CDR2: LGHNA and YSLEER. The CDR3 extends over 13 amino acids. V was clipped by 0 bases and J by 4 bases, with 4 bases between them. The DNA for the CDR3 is TGCGCCAGCAGCCAAGAACAGGGAAACACCATATATTTT. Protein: CASSQEQGNTIYF.

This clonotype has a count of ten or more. The CDR3 DNA is TGTGCCAGCAGTCCCGAGACAGGGACCTACGAGCAGTACTTC. Translating it yields CASSPETGTYEQYF. The chain carries TRBV12-3 or TRBV12-4 and TRBJ2-7; TRBD1 matches 7 bases. This CDR3 contains 14 residues. V lost 5 bases, J lost 2 bases, and 6 bases stayed unmatched.

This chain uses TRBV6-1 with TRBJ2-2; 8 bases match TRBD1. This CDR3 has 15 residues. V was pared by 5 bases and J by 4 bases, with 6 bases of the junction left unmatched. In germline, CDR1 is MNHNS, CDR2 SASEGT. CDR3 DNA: TGTGCCAGCAGTCAACGGACAGGGAGCACCGGGGAGCTGTTTTTT. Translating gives CASSQRTGSTGELFF.